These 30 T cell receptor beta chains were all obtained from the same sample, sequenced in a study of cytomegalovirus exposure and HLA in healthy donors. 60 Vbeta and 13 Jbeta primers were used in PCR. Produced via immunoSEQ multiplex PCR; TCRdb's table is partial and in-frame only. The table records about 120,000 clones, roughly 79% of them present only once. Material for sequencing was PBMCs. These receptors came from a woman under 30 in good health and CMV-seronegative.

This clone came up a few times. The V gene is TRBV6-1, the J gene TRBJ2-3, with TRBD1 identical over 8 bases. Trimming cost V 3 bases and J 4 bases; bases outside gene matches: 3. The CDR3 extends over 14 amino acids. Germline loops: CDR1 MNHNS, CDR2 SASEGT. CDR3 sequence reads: CASSDQGASDTQYF. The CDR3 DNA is TGTGCCAGCAGTGATCAGGGGGCATCAGATACGCAGTATTTT.

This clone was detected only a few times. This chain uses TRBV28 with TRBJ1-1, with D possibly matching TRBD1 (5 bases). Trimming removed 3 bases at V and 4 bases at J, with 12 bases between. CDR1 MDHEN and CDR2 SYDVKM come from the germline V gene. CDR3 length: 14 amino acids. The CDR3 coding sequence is TGTGCCAGCAGTTTCTGGGAAGGGGCCACTGAAGCTTTCTTT. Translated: CASSFWEGATEAFF.

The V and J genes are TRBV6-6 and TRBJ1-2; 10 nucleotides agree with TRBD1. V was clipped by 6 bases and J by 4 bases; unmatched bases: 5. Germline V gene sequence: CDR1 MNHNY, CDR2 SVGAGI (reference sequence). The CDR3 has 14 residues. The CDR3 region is CASRRQGASYGYTF. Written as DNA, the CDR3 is TGTGCCAGCAGAAGACAGGGGGCGAGCTATGGCTACACCTTC.

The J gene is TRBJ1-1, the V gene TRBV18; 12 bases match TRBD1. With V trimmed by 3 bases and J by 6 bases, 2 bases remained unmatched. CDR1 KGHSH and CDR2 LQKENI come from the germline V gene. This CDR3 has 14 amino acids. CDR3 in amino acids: CASSPGTGGPEAFF. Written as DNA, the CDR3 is TGTGCCAGCTCACCTGGGACAGGGGGCCCTGAAGCTTTCTTT.

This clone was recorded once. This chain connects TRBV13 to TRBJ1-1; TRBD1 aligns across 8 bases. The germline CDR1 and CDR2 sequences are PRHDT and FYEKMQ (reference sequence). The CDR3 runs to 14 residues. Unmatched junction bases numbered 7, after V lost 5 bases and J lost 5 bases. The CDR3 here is CASSRTQGGTEAFF. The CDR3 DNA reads TGTGCCAGCAGCCGAACACAGGGGGGGACTGAAGCTTTCTTT.

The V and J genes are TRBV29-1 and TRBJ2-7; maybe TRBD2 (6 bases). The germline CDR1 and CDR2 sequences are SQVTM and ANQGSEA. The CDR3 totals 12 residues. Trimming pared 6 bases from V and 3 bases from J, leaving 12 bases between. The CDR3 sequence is CSVGPGGYEQYF. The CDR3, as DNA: TGCAGCGTCGGCCCCGGGGGCTACGAGCAGTACTTC.

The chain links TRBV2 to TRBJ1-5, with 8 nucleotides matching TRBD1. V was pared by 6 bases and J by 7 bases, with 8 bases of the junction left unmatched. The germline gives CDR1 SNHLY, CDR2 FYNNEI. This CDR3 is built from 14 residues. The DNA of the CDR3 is TGTGCCAGCAGAGAGACAGGGGAAGGACAGCCCCAGCATTTT. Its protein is CASRETGEGQPQHF.

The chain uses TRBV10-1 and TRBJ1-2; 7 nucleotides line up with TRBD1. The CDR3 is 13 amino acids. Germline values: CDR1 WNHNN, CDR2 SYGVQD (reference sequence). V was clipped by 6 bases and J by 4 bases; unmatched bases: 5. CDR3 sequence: CASSGDRTYGYTF. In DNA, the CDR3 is TGCGCCAGCAGCGGGGACAGAACCTATGGCTACACCTTC.

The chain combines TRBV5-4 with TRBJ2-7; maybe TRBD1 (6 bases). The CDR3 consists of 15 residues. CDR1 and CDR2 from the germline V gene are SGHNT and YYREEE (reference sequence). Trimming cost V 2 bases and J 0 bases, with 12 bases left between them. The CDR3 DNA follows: TGTGCCAGCAGCTTCAGCAACAGGGACTCCTACGAGCAGTACTTC. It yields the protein CASSFSNRDSYEQYF.

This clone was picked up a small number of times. The chain's CDR3 is CASSVVAGANTGELFF. The CDR3 nucleotides are TGTGCCAGCAGCGTAGTCGCGGGGGCGAACACCGGGGAGCTGTTTTTT. This chain joins TRBV9 and TRBJ2-2; TRBD2 matches at 7 bases. The CDR3 sequence is 16 residues long. V shed 0 bases and J 0 bases; nucleotides not matched to a gene: 2. The germline gives CDR1 SGDLS, CDR2 YYNGEE.

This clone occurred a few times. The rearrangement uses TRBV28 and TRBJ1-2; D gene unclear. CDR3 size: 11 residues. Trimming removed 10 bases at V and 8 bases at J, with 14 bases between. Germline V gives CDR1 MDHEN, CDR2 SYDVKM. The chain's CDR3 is CATGERRGYTF. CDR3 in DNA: TGTGCCACCGGGGAACGGCGCGGCTACACCTTC.

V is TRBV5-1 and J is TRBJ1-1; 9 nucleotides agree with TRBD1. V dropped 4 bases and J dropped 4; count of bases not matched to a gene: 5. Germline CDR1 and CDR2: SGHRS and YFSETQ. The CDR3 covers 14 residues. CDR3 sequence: CASSAPQGATEAFF. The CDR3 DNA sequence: TGCGCCAGCAGCGCACCACAGGGGGCCACTGAAGCTTTCTTT.

CDR3 sequence (DNA): TGTGCCAGCAGCGTACAGTCTAGCGGGGGGGTGGAGACCCAGTACTTC. The encoded protein is CASSVQSSGGVETQYF. The chain uses TRBV9 and TRBJ2-5; TRBD2 matches at 12 bases. The J segment lost 5 bases and the V segment lost 1 base, leaving 6 bases of the junction unmatched. The germline CDR1 and CDR2 sequences are SGDLS and YYNGEE. The CDR3 totals 16 residues.

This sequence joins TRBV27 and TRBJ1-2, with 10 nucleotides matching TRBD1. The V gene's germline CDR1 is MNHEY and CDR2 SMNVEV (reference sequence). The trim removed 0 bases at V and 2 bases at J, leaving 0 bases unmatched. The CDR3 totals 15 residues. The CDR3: CASSLSGQGNYGYTF. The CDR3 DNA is TGTGCCAGCAGTTTATCGGGACAGGGGAACTATGGCTACACCTTC.

CDR3 sequence (DNA): TGTGCCAGCAGCCCGGGGACAGTCTACACCTTC. Translating it yields CASSPGTVYTF. The rearrangement joins TRBV7-6 to TRBJ1-2, with TRBD1 matching 7 bases. The germline CDR1 and CDR2 sequences are SGHVS and FNYEAQ. Unmatched junction bases numbered 4, after V lost 5 bases and J lost 10 bases. This CDR3 has 11 residues.

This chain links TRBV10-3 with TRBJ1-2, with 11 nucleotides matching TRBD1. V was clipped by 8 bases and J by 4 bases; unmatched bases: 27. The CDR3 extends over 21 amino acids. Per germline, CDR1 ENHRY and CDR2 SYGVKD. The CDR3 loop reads CAIYKGGTGGPLALGGYGYTF. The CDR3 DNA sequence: TGTGCCATCTACAAGGGAGGGACAGGGGGTCCACTAGCCCTTGGGGGCTATGGCTACACCTTC.

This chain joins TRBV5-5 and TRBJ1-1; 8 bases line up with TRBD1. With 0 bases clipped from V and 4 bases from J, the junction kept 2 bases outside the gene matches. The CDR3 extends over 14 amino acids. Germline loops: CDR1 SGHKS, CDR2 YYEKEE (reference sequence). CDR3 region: CASSLGQGSTEAFF. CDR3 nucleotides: TGTGCCAGCAGCTTGGGACAGGGGAGCACTGAAGCTTTCTTT.

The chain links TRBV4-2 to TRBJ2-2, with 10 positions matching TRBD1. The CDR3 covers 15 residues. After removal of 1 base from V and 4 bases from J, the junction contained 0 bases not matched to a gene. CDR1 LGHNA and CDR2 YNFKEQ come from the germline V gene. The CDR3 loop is CASSQGTGGTGELFF. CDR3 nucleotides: TGTGCCAGCAGCCAAGGGACAGGGGGCACCGGGGAGCTGTTTTTT.

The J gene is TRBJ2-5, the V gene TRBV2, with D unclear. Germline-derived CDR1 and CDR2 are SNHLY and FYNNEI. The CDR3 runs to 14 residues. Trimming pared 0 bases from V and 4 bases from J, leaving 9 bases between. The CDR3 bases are TGTGCCAGCAGTGAAGCGGCCCTAGGAGAGACCCAGTACTTC. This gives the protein CASSEAALGETQYF.

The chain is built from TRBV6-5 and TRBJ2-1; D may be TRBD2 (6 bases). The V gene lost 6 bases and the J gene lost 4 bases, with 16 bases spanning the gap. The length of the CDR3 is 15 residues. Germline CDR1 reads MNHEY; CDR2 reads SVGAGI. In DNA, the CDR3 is TGTGCCAGCAGCGTAGGCGGGGACCTTTACAATGAGCAGTTCTTC. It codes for CASSVGGDLYNEQFF.

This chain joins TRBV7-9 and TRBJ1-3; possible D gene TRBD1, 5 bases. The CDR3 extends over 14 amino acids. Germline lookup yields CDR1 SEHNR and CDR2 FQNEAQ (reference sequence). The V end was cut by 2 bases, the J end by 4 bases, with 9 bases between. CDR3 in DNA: TGTGCCAGCAGCTTACAGGGTCTGGGAAACACCATATATTTT. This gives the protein CASSLQGLGNTIYF.

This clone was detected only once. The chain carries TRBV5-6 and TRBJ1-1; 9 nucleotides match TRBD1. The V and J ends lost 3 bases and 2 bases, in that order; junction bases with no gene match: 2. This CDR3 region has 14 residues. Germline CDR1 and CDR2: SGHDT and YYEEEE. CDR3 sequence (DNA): TGTGCCAGCAGCTGGGACAGGGTAAACACTGAAGCTTTCTTT. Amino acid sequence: CASSWDRVNTEAFF.

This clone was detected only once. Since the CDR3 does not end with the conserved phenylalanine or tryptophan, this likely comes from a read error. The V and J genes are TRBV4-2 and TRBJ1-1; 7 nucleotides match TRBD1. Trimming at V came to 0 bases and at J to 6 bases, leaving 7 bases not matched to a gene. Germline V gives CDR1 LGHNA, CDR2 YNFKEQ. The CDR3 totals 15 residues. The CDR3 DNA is TGTGCCAGCAGCCAAGAGCCAGGGACAGCTGCTGAAGCTTTCCTT. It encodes CASSQEPGTAAEAFL.

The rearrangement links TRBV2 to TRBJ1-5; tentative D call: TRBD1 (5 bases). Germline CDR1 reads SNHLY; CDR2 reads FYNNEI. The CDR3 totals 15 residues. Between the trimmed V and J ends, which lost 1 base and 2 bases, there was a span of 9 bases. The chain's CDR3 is CASSEGRGGNQPQHF. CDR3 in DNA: TGTGCCAGCAGTGAAGGGAGGGGAGGCAATCAGCCCCAGCATTTT. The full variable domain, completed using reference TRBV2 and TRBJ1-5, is EPEVTQTPSHQVTQMGQEVILRCVPISNHLYFYWYRQILGQKVEFLVSFYNNEISEKSEIFDDQFSVERPDGSNFTLKIRSTKLEDSAMYFCASSEGRGGNQPQHFGDGTRLSIL.

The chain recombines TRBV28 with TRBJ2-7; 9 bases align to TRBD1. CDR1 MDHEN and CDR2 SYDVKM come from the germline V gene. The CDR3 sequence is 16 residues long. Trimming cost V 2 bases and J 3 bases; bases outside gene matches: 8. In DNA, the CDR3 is TGTGCCAGCAGTTTACGGTTGGGGACAGGGATCTACGAGCAGTACTTC. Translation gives CASSLRLGTGIYEQYF.

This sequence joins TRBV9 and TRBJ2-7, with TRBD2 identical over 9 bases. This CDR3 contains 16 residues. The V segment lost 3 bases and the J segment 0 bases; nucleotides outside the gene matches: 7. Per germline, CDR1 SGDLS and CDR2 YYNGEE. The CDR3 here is CASSATSGSSSYEQYF. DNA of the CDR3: TGTGCCAGCAGCGCTACTAGCGGGTCCAGCTCCTACGAGCAGTACTTC. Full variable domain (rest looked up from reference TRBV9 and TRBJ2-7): DSGVTQTPKHLITATGQRVTLRCSPRSGDLSVYWYQQSLDQGLQFLIQYYNGEERAKGNILERFSAQQFPDLHSELNLSSLELGDSALYFCASSATSGSSSYEQYFGPGTRLTVT.

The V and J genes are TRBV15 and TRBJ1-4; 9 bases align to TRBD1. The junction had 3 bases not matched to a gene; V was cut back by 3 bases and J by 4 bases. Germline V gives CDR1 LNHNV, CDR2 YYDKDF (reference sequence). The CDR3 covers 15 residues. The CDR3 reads CATSSGTGFNEKLFF. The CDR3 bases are TGTGCCACCAGCAGTGGGACAGGGTTTAATGAAAAACTGTTTTTT.

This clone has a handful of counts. Written as DNA, the CDR3 is TGTGCCAGCAGCCCCTTAAGGGGCACTGAAGCTTTCTTT. Translation: CASSPLRGTEAFF. The genes are TRBV7-9 and TRBJ1-1; maybe TRBD1 (5 bases). CDR1 is SEHNR, CDR2 FQNEAQ, per germline (reference sequence). This CDR3 has 13 residues. V was cut by 5 bases and J by 4 bases, with 11 bases left in between.

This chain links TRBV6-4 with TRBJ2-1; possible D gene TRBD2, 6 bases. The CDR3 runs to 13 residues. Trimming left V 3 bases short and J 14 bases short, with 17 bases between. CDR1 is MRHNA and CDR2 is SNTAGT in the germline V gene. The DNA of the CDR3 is TGTGCCAGCAGTGAATCGCTGCGGGGAAAGGAGTTCTTC. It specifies CASSESLRGKEFF.

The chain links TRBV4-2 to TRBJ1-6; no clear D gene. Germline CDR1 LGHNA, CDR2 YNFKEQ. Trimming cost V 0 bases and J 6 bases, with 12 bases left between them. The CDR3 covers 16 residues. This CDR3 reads CASSQDNTRSNSPLHF. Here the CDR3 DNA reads TGTGCCAGCAGCCAAGACAATACTAGGAGTAATTCACCCCTCCACTTT.